This T cell receptor beta chain was sequenced in a study of blood T cell repertoires in COVID-19 (TCRdb year 2020). A note on the overall study: Samples from collaborators originated in the United States, Italy and Spain and spanned both the acute and convalescent phases of COVID-19. Where HLA class I and class II types were available, the types were taken from metadata supplied by the sample provider, not from assay-based typing. A de-identified subject ID, COVID-19 status, age in years and sex were almost always included in the sample metadata. The dataset comprised deeply sampled blood TCRbeta repertoires from subjects exposed to, actively infected with, or recovered from COVID-19. A freely available public database, intended as a resource for researchers studying the immune response to SARS-CoV-2, is where the repertoires were released. The material from the prospective study consisted of cDNA or gDNA derived from T cells, B-cell-depleted T cells, or PBMCs. The samples were drawn from the first 160 participants of the ongoing ImmuneRACE study and from 950 to 1,500 subjects provided by 6 global collaborators.

Study-level results and caveats: Clinical and demographic metadata were provided uncurated, with the amount varying by source and participant.

To note about this clone: Its antigen is not yet known. No base quality information exists; no much larger clone differs at one position.

TCRbeta CDR3 regions were amplified from genomic DNA using the immunoSEQ Assay, a bias-controlled multiplex PCR. In the paper's pipeline: Nucleated cell counts per sample were estimated from amplification of reference gene primers within the assay. Sequence reads were collapsed and filtered to measure the absolute abundance of every unique TCRbeta CDR3 rearrangement. For each sample, productive Simpson clonality was calculated as the square root of Simpson's diversity index across productive rearrangements. Held by TCRdb, this immuneACCESS table contains in-frame sequences only and omits some clones. Under half of the omission traces to an unresolved V gene where checked; the cause of the rest is unknown. V and J calls and clone size are given by that table; D and trimming were obtained from the DNA. Across this sample there are roughly 290,000 clones, with 89% seen only once. 1.7% of the sample is taken by the ten largest.

Participants in the prospective study were aged about 18 to 90 years, lived in more than 20 United States geographic areas, and enrolled through a virtual design. Cohort assignment in the prospective study relied on participant-reported clinical history from a screening survey and a study questionnaire. Recovered participants in ImmuneRACE Cohort 3 were defined by two consecutive negative NP/OP PCR tests, clearance by a healthcare professional, or resolution of symptoms. In the prospective study, whole blood, serum and a nasopharyngeal or oropharyngeal swab were collected from each participant by mobile phlebotomists. Participants in the prospective study had the option to provide additional blood draws and questionnaires over a roughly 2-month period. Before DNA extraction, prospective study blood samples were shipped either frozen or at room temperature. Via the germline V gene (reference sequence), CDR1 is LNHDA and CDR2 SQIVND. The CDR3 sequence holds 17 residues, the cysteine and phenylalanine included. Of the read, only the CDR3 DNA is kept; its 51 bases are in frame from base 1. For this chain, trimming is 5 bases at the V end and 5 bases at the J end, and the number of junction bases without a gene match is 15.

The V gene is TRBV19 and the J gene is TRBJ2-7; TRBD1 lines up with 10 middle nucleotides. This receptor was identified in a woman in her 40s who had recovered from COVID-19. Material: PBMCs or T cells enriched from blood (not recorded which). CDR3 protein: CASSPSGTGARVHEQYF. The base sequence is TGTGCCAGTAGTCCCTCCGGGACAGGGGCGCGGGTCCACGAGCAGTACTTC.